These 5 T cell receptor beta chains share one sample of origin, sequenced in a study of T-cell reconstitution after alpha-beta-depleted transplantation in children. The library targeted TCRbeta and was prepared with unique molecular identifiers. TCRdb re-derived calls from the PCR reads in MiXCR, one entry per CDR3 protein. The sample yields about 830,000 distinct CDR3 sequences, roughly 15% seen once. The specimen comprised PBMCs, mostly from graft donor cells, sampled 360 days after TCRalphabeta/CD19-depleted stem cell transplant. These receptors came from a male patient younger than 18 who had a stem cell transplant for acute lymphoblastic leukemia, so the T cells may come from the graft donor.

CDR3 region: CATTGGGRYEQYF. The DNA for the CDR3 is TGTGCCACCACAGGGGGCGGGAGGTACGAGCAGTACTTC. V and J are TRBV7-8 and TRBJ2-7; possible D gene TRBD1, 9 bases. In germline, CDR1 is SGHVS, CDR2 FQNEAQ. The CDR3 is made up of 13 amino acids. Trimming pared 10 bases from V and 4 bases from J, leaving 17 bases between.

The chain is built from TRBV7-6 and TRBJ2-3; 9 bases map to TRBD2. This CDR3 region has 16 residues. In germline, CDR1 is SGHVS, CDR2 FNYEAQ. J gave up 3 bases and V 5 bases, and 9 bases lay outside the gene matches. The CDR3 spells CASSQLSGRKTDTQYF. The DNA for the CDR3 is TGTGCCAGCAGCCAACTCAGCGGGAGGAAAACAGATACGCAGTATTTT.

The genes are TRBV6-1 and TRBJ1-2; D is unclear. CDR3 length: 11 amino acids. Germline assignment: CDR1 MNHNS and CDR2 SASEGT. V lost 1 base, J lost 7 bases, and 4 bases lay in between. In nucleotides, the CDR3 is TGTGCCAGCAGTGAAGAAGGTGGCTACACCTTC. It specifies CASSEEGGYTF.

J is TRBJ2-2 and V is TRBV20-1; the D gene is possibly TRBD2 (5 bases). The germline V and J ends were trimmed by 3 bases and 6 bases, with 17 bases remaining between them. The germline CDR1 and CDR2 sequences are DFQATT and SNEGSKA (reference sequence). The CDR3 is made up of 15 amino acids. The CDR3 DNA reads TGCAGTGCTAGGCCCGGGGTATCGGCCTCCGGGGAGCTGTTTTTT. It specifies CSARPGVSASGELFF.

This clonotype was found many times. CDR3 region: CASSPQGITGELFF. The CDR3 nucleotides read TGTGCCAGCTCACCACAGGGGATCACCGGGGAGCTGTTTTTT. The genes are TRBV18 and TRBJ2-2; possibly TRBD1 for D (5 bases). Germline V gene lookup returns CDR1 KGHSH and CDR2 LQKENI. CDR3 length: 14 residues. V was pared by 1 base and J by 4 bases, with 7 bases between. The variable domain in full, completed from reference TRBV18 and TRBJ2-2, reads NAGVMQNPRHLVRRRGQEARLRCSPMKGHSHVYWYRQLPEEGLKFMVYLQKENIIDESGMPKERFSAEFPKEGPSILRIQQVVRGDSAAYFCASSPQGITGELFFGEGSRLTVL.